A selection of T cell receptor beta chains follows, all from one sample in a study of vaccination effects on CD4 cells after COVID-19. Only in-frame clones appear in the TCRdb table, and some are missing; sequencing was by immunoSEQ multiplex PCR. The sample has some 47,000 clones; less than 85% are singletons. For these receptors, no antigen is known. This specimen was CD4+ T cells from PBMCs cultured without peptide, taken after COVID-19 vaccination. Source of these receptors: a human donor who received a COVID-19 vaccine. Each CDR3 is given with its conserved first and last residue. The D gene is left open where the match is weak. Size is omitted from some rows. Given values are once, few, many or a class for expanded clones.

D gene	V gene	clone size	J gene	CDR3 DNA	CDR3 protein
NA	TRBV15	few	TRBJ1-5	TGTGCCACCAGCACGCCCAATCGCGACCAGCCCCAGCATTTT	CATSTPNRDQPQHF
NA	TRBV6-5	few	TRBJ2-7	TGTGCCAGCAGTTACTCGGCAGGCCCCTACGAGCAGTACTTC	CASSYSAGPYEQYF
NA	TRBV2	NA	TRBJ2-7	TGTGCCAGCAGCATCGACCTCCTGGGTGAGCAGTACTTC	CASSIDLLGEQYF
TRBD1	TRBV19	NA	TRBJ2-5	TGTGCCAGTAGTGCGGGACAGGGTGTGGGGGGACAAGAGACCCAGTACTTC	CASSAGQGVGGQETQYF
TRBD2	TRBV29-1	few	TRBJ2-2	TGCAGCGTTCTAGCGGGGCCGAACACCGGGGAGCTGTTTTTT	CSVLAGPNTGELFF
NA	TRBV7-9	NA	TRBJ1-1	TGTGCCAGCAGCTTAGCCGCCTTGAACACTGAAGCTTTCTTT	CASSLAALNTEAFF
NA	TRBV7-5	NA	TRBJ2-7	TGTGTCAGAAGCTTTGCCACCACCCCCTACGAGCAGTACTTC	CVRSFATTPYEQYF
NA	TRBV5-6	NA	TRBJ1-2	TGTGCCAGCAGCGGTCAACAACGAGACTATGGCTACACCTTC	CASSGQQRDYGYTF
NA	TRBV6-1	NA	TRBJ1-2	TGTGCCAGCAGTGAAATGGCAGGACAAACCTATGGCTACACCTTC	CASSEMAGQTYGYTF
NA	TRBV3-1/TRBV3-2	few	TRBJ1-6	TGTGCCAGCAGCGAAGCCGCAGGCGGTTCACCCCTCCACTTT	CASSEAAGGSPLHF
NA	TRBV18	NA	TRBJ2-7	TGTGCCAGCTCACCGCCACTACAGCCAAGCTCCTACGAGCAGTACTTC	CASSPPLQPSSYEQYF
NA	TRBV19	NA	TRBJ2-1	TGTGCCAGTAGTATATATTCTAGTTCTCTCTCTACAGATGAGCAGTTCTTC	CASSIYSSSLSTDEQFF
NA	TRBV7-2	NA	TRBJ2-4	TGTGCCAGCAGCTTAGATTTAGGAGCGCGGACTCAGTACTTC	CASSLDLGARTQYF
NA	TRBV7-9	NA	TRBJ2-2	TGTGCCAGCTCGTGGGCCGGGATCGACACCGGGGAGCTGTTTTTT	CASSWAGIDTGELFF
TRBD2	TRBV19	NA	TRBJ2-7	TGTGCCAGTAGTAATAGCGGGGGCTACGAGCAGTACTTC	CASSNSGGYEQYF
TRBD2	TRBV6-5	NA	TRBJ2-5	TGTGCCAGCACTAAACAAATCGGGGGGCAAGAGACCCAGTACTTC	CASTKQIGGQETQYF
TRBD1	TRBV10-3	NA	TRBJ1-5	TGTGCCGCAGGGGGGACTGACAGGTTGCAGCCCCAGCATTTT	CAAGGTDRLQPQHF
TRBD2	TRBV6-1	NA	TRBJ2-3	TGTGCCAGCAGAGAAGTAGCGGGGGGGTCAGATACGCAGTATTTT	CASREVAGGSDTQYF
NA	TRBV5-5	NA	TRBJ2-5	TGTGCCAGCAGCTCCGTCGGGGAGACCCAGTACTTC	CASSSVGETQYF
NA	TRBV5-6	NA	TRBJ1-1	TGTGCCAGCAGCCAGGACAGATACACTGAAGCTTTCTTT	CASSQDRYTEAFF
NA	TRBV29-1	NA	TRBJ1-3	TGCAGCGTGAGTGGGAGAAACTCTGGAAACACCATATATTTT	CSVSGRNSGNTIYF
NA	TRBV5-1	NA	TRBJ2-1	TGCGCCAGCAGCTTATCAGGGGTTGGCAATGAGCAGTTCTTC	CASSLSGVGNEQFF
TRBD2	TRBV30	NA	TRBJ2-4	TGTGCCTGGGGGGGACTAGCGGGTGTGAACATTCAGTACTTC	CAWGGLAGVNIQYF
NA	TRBV18	NA	TRBJ1-1	TGTGCCAGCTCAGGTGGGGGTACGAACACTGAAGCTTTCTTT	CASSGGGTNTEAFF
TRBD1	TRBV19	NA	TRBJ1-3	TGTGCCAGTAGTACCGTTTCAGGGGGCAGTGGAAACACCATATATTTT	CASSTVSGGSGNTIYF
NA	TRBV3-1/TRBV3-2	NA	TRBJ1-4	TGTGCCAGCAGCCCTCAATATACAACTAATGAAAAACTGTTTTTT	CASSPQYTTNEKLFF
TRBD1	TRBV27	once	TRBJ1-3	TGTGCCAGCAGTTACAGGGGAGGGAACACCATATATTTT	CASSYRGGNTIYF
NA	TRBV6-2/TRBV6-3	NA	TRBJ1-5	TGTGCCAGCAGTTACGGTCCCAATAATCAGCCCCAGCATTTT	CASSYGPNNQPQHF
NA	TRBV6-2/TRBV6-3	NA	TRBJ2-3	TGTGCCAGCAGTTACGATCCAGACGCCTCATATACGCAGTATTTT	CASSYDPDASYTQYF
TRBD1	TRBV6-6	NA	TRBJ2-1	TGTGCCAGCAGCCTTGCTAGGGGGACAGGGGGCACGGGCCGAATCAATGAGCAGTTCTTC	CASSLARGTGGTGRINEQFF
TRBD1	TRBV10-3	NA	TRBJ2-1	TGTGCCGCCACCGGGACAGGGTCTAATGAGCAGTTCTTC	CAATGTGSNEQFF
NA	TRBV6-5	NA	TRBJ2-7	TGTGCCAGCAGTTACGTCTACGGCTCTTACGAGCAGTACTTC	CASSYVYGSYEQYF
NA	TRBV19	NA	TRBJ1-1	TGTGCCAGTAGTATCACCGGGACGGTGAACACTGAAGCTTTCTTT	CASSITGTVNTEAFF
TRBD1	TRBV9	NA	TRBJ2-1	TGTGCCAGCAGCGTATGGGACAGGGTCAATGAGCAGTTCTTC	CASSVWDRVNEQFF
TRBD1	TRBV10-1	NA	TRBJ1-2	TGCGCCAGCAGCCCAGGACAGGCCTATGGCTACACCTTC	CASSPGQAYGYTF
NA	TRBV18	NA	TRBJ1-2	TGTGCCAGCTCACGAGGGATCACTGGGAACTATGGCTACACCTTC	CASSRGITGNYGYTF
NA	TRBV29-1	NA	TRBJ1-1	TGCAGCGTTGATGGCGGGAACACTGAAGCTTTCTTT	CSVDGGNTEAFF
NA	TRBV10-3	NA	TRBJ1-4	TGTGCCACCCGGGACCCGAGAAGAGGAACTGAAAAACTGTTTTTT	CATRDPRRGTEKLFF
NA	TRBV9	NA	TRBJ2-3	TGTGCCAGCAGCGTGGGATGGCGGAGTAGCACAGATACGCAGTATTTT	CASSVGWRSSTDTQYF
NA	TRBV6-4	NA	TRBJ1-5	TGTGCCAGCAGTGAAGGAGGGGGTAATCAGCCCCAGCATTTT	CASSEGGGNQPQHF
NA	TRBV14	NA	TRBJ2-3	TGTGCCAGCAGCCCTCTCGGGAAGGGGAGCACAGATACGCAGTATTTT	CASSPLGKGSTDTQYF
NA	TRBV12-5	NA	TRBJ2-1	TGTGCTAGTGGTTTGGGGCGACAGAGTGAGCAGTTCTTC	CASGLGRQSEQFF
NA	TRBV6-4	NA	TRBJ1-2	TGTGCCAGCTCATGGTCTTCCAACTATGGCTACACCTTC	CASSWSSNYGYTF
TRBD1	TRBV11-3	NA	TRBJ2-1	TGTGCCAGCAGCTTAGAAGTGACAGGGAGCGGCGATGAGCAGTTCTTC	CASSLEVTGSGDEQFF
NA	TRBV19	NA	TRBJ1-2	TGTGCCAGTAGCCTGGAGCGTAACTATGGCTACACCTTC	CASSLERNYGYTF
TRBD1	TRBV7-8	NA	TRBJ1-2	TGTGCCAGCAGCTTAGGACAGGGCTATGGCTACACCTTC	CASSLGQGYGYTF
NA	TRBV2	few	TRBJ1-1	TGTGCCAGCAGTGAAGCGGAACGGATGAACACTGAAGCTTTCTTT	CASSEAERMNTEAFF
NA	TRBV10-3	once	TRBJ2-7	TGTGCCATCAGTGAGTCCCCGTTGAGGGGCAGGGGCTTTAGTTACGAGCAGTACTTC	CAISESPLRGRGFSYEQYF
NA	TRBV18	NA	TRBJ1-1	TGTGCCAGCTCACCACCGACGTCGACTGAAGCTTTCTTT	CASSPPTSTEAFF
NA	TRBV5-4	NA	TRBJ1-3	TGTGCCAGCAGCTGGCAGGGTACGGGAAACACCATATATTTT	CASSWQGTGNTIYF
TRBD1	TRBV10-3	NA	TRBJ2-1	TGTGCCATCAGTGGGGGACAGGATGATGAGCAGTTCTTC	CAISGGQDDEQFF
TRBD1	TRBV18	NA	TRBJ1-4	TGTGCCAGCTCACCGACAGGGTCTCGAGGTGAAAAACTGTTTTTT	CASSPTGSRGEKLFF
NA	TRBV25-1	NA	TRBJ1-5	TGTGCCAGCAGTGAATATATGGGAATTGGGCAGGGTGGTCAGCCCCAGCATTTT	CASSEYMGIGQGGQPQHF
NA	TRBV5-1	once	TRBJ1-4	TGCGCCAGCAGCTTGGGAGGAAATGAAAAACTGTTTTTT	CASSLGGNEKLFF
TRBD2	TRBV3-1/TRBV3-2	NA	TRBJ2-5	TGTGCCAGCAGCCAAGACGTCGGGGGGGCCTTAGAGACCCAGTACTTC	CASSQDVGGALETQYF
NA	TRBV6-5	NA	TRBJ1-4	TGTGCCAGCGCCAGGGCATGGGAACTGTTTTTT	CASARAWELFF
TRBD1	TRBV10-2	NA	TRBJ2-3	TGCGCCAGCAGTGAGTTGGGACAGGAAGATACGCAGTATTTT	CASSELGQEDTQYF
NA	TRBV2	NA	TRBJ1-6	TGTGCCAGCGTAATCTCATACCCGGATAATTCACCCCTCCACTTT	CASVISYPDNSPLHF